Sequencing of this T cell receptor beta chain was carried out in a study of metastatic and nonmetastatic thyroid tumors. Study background: It was across blood and tumor or nodule tissue from malignant and benign thyroid patients that repertoires were compared.

With respect to this clone: Its antigen is unidentified.

Per the original data handling: Built for papillary thyroid cancer, a distant-metastasis classifier drew on CDR3 differences across clinicopathological groups. With MiXCR, TCRdb reprocessed the PCR reads. What appears here as the V and J calls and clone size reflects TCRdb's work, not the paper's. The table includes 2,500 to 3,000 clones, more than 30% detected once. No treatment of any kind had been given to any patient before thyroid surgery. General study findings and limits: Reported TCR beta diversity, measured in blood and tumor, was significantly higher for malignant thyroid tumors than for benign nodules.

Germline assignment: CDR1 SNHLY and CDR2 FYNNEI. Trimming cost V 4 bases and J 4 bases; bases outside gene matches: 6. The CDR3 is 14 amino acids. The V gene is TRBV2, the J gene TRBJ2-5, with TRBD1 matching over 7 bases. This TCR was sampled from a female donor with papillary thyroid cancer or a benign thyroid nodule (not recorded which). Some clones in this sample may be carry-over from other donors' samples. What was sequenced was tumor tissue. DNA for the CDR3: TGTGCCAGCAGTGGGACAGGTGGAGGAGAGACCCAGTACTTC. Translation: CASSGTGGGETQYF.